This T cell receptor beta chain was captured by sequencing in a study of T cell changes during pregnancy in multiple sclerosis. Sequencing was performed with immunoSEQ multiplex PCR; in TCRdb, only in-frame clones are kept and a portion is missing. Of around 44,000 clones listed, around 90% are singletons. Looked up from germline, CDR1 is KGHSH and CDR2 is LQKENI. The CDR3 has 18 amino acids. The V gene end was trimmed by 4 bases and the J gene end by 4 bases; junction bases not matched to a gene: 16. Sequencing used CD4+ T cells from peripheral blood mononuclear cells, obtained in the second trimester of pregnancy. The clonotype originates from a female donor with multiple sclerosis, enrolled in a pregnancy study. The genes are TRBV18 and TRBJ2-1, with 7 bases fitting TRBD2. CDR3 amino acids: CASSRLDSSGASYNEQFF. The CDR3, as DNA: TGTGCCAGCTCACGCTTGGACTCTAGCGGCGCCTCATACAATGAGCAGTTCTTC.